This T cell receptor (beta chain) is from a study of T cell responses to AZD1222 COVID-19 vaccine. Clones were read by immunoSEQ multiplex PCR, and TCRdb kept only the in-frame ones, dropping some. The sample shows about 100,000 clones, about 89% of them seen only once. About this clone itself: Its matching antigen is unknown.

The germline gives CDR1 MNHEY, CDR2 SMNVEV (reference sequence). Trimming removed 0 bases at V and 7 bases at J, with 14 bases between. This CDR3 region has 15 residues. Overall study results and limits: After the peak T cell response, and only then, were repertoires sampled. Only a handful of people who got AZD1222 tested seropositive at baseline. Elevations in Spike-specific TCR breadth and depth followed administration of two AZD1222 doses. Donors, mostly white British, included more females; clonal diversity was possibly underestimated.

The sample was peripheral blood, taken on day 0 of AZD1222 vaccination. This TCR was sampled from an adult in good health. The rearrangement links TRBV27 to TRBJ2-3; D call uncertain. The CDR3 loop reads CASSLSPGSGNTQYF. CDR3 coding DNA: TGTGCCAGCAGTTTATCCCCCGGTAGTGGGAATACGCAGTATTTT.